This T cell receptor (beta chain) was documented in a study of blood T cell repertoires in COVID-19 (dated by TCRdb to 2020 to 2021). For context, the study as a whole: Collaborator samples came from the United States, Italy and Spain and covered acute and convalescent phases of COVID-19. The material from the prospective study consisted of cDNA or gDNA derived from T cells, B-cell-depleted T cells, or PBMCs. The dataset comprised deeply sampled blood TCRbeta repertoires from subjects exposed to, actively infected with, or recovered from COVID-19. The repertoires were released in a freely available public database meant as a resource for research on the immune response to SARS-CoV-2. The samples were drawn from two sources: the first 160 participants of the ongoing ImmuneRACE study, and over 1,000 subjects contributed by 6 global collaborators. Sample metadata almost always included a de-identified subject ID, COVID-19 status, age in years and sex. Where available, HLA class I and class II types were obtained from metadata supplied by the sample provider rather than from assay-based typing.

Concerning this clone: No cognate antigen has been identified for it. One base away there is no much larger clone; base qualities are not given.

What the research found in general, with its limitations: Clinical and demographic metadata were provided uncurated, with the amount varying by source and participant.

The immunoSEQ Assay, a bias-controlled multiplex PCR, was used to amplify TCRbeta CDR3 regions from genomic DNA. The original pipeline was this. The number of nucleated cells in each sample was estimated from the amplification of reference gene primers within the assay. To quantify the absolute abundance of each unique TCRbeta CDR3 rearrangement, sequence reads were collapsed and filtered. For each sample, productive Simpson clonality was calculated as the square root of Simpson's diversity index across productive rearrangements. The table comes from immuneACCESS by way of TCRdb, which keeps in-frame sequences with V and J called. Part of the clones is missing from these tables; in studies checked, under half for an unresolved V gene and the rest for unknown reasons. V, J and clone size derive from that table, while D and trimming were established from the DNA sequence. This sample comprises around 180,000 clones, around 81% of them detected only once. The ten largest clones take up less than 15% of the sample.

One collaborating source in Seattle enrolled patients while the patients were actively infected and followed the patients over time throughout the course of disease. Each collaborating institution followed its own protocols to collect whole blood in K2EDTA tubes. For TCRbeta analysis, collaborators shipped samples in one of three forms: frozen whole blood, isolated PBMCs, or DNA extracted from either of those sample types. The sequenced sample was peripheral blood. This sequence was found in a woman older than 75 with COVID-19, enrolled during active disease.

In nucleotide form, the sequence is TGTGCCAGCGTGGGGCCGGGAGTGGACACCGGGGAGCTGTTTTTT. Its coded protein is CASVGPGVDTGELFF. The sequence is built from TRBV19 and TRBJ2-2, with a tentative D gene TRBD2 over 6 matching bases. The CDR3 sequence holds 15 residues, the cysteine and phenylalanine included. Only CDR3 DNA is held: 45 bases, read in frame from base 1. Looking up the germline V gene (reference sequence) yields CDR1 LNHDA and CDR2 SQIVND. V drops 9 bases and J drops 3 bases, leaving 17 bases in between. Extended through the reference TRBV19 and TRBJ2-2 proteins, this CDR3 yields the full variable domain: DGGITQSPKYLFRKEGQNVTLSCEQNLNHDAMYWYRQDPGQGLRLIYYSQIVNDFQKGDIAEGYSVSREKKESFPLTVTSAQKNPTAFYLCASVGPGVDTGELFFGEGSRLTVL.